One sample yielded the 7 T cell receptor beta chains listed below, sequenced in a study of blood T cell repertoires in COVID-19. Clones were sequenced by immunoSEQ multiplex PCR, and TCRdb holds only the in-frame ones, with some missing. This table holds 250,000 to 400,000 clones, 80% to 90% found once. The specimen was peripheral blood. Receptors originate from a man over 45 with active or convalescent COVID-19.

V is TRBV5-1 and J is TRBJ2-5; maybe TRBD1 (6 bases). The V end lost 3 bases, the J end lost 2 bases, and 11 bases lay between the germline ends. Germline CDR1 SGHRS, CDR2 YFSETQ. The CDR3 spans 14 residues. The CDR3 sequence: CASSSLGGQETQYF. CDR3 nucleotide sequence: TGCGCCAGCAGCTCCCTAGGGGGACAAGAGACCCAGTACTTC. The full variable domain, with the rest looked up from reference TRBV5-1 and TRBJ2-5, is KAGVTQTPRYLIKTRGQQVTLSCSPISGHRSVSWYQQTPGQGLQFLFEYFSETQRNKGNFPGRFSGRQFSNSRSEMNVSTLELGDSALYLCASSSLGGQETQYFGPGTRLLVL.

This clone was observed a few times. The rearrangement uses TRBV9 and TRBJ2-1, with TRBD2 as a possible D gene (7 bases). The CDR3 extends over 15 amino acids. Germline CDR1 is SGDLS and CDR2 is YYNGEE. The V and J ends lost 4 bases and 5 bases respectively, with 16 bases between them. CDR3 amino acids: CASSSSGGGHNEQFF. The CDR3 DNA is TGTGCCAGCAGCTCCTCTGGCGGGGGCCACAATGAGCAGTTCTTC.

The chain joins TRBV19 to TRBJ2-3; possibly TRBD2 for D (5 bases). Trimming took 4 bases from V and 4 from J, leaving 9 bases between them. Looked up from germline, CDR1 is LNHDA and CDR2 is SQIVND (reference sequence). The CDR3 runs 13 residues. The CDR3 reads CASSTGIPDTQYF. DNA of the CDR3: TGTGCCAGTAGTACGGGGATCCCAGATACGCAGTATTTT.

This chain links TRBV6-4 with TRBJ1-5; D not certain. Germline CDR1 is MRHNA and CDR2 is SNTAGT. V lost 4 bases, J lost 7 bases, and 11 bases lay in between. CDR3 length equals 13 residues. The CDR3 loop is CASSVSPGQPQHF. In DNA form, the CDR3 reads TGTGCCAGCAGTGTCTCCCCGGGGCAGCCCCAGCATTTT.

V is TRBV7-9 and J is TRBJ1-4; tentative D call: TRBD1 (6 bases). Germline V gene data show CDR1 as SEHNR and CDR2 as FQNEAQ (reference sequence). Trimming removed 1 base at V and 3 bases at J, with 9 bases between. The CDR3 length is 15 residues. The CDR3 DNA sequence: TGTGCCAGCAGCTTAGGCACAGGGCCTAATGAAAAACTGTTTTTT. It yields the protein CASSLGTGPNEKLFF.

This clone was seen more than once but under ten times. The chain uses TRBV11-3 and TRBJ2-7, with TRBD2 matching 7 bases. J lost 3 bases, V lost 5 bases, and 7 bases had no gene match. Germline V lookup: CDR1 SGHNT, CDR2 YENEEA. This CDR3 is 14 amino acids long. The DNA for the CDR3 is TGTGCCAGCAGCCCGGGACGGGGGGACTACGAGCAGTACTTC. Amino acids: CASSPGRGDYEQYF.

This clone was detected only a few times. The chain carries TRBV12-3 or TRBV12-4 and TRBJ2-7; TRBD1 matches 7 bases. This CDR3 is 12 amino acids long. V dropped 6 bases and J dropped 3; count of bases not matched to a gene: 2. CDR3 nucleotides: TGTGCCAGCAGAAGGGACAGCTACGAGCAGTACTTC. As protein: CASRRDSYEQYF.